These 11 T cell receptor beta chains came from one sample sequenced in a study of T-cell memory formation after mild COVID-19. Each CDR3 protein is one row after TCRdb ran MiXCR on the 5' RACE reads. The profile shows almost 250,000 distinct CDR3 sequences, 15% of them singletons. Material: PBMCs or a T cell subset sorted from them (not recorded which). All receptors come from an adult woman who had mild COVID-19 (a few samples of this study predate the infection). Cell type and time point are not known.

The V and J genes are TRBV4-1 and TRBJ2-7, with D possibly matching TRBD2 (7 bases). Trimming stripped 0 bases from V and 5 bases from J, with 17 bases between. Looked up from germline, CDR1 is MGHRA and CDR2 is YSYEKL. This CDR3 is built from 16 residues. Here the CDR3 DNA reads TGCGCCAGCAGCCAAGAGAGGCGAAGGGGGGGCAACGAGCAGTACTTC. It codes for CASSQERRRGGNEQYF.

This chain uses TRBV12-3 or TRBV12-4 with TRBJ2-1; D unresolved. V lost 7 bases, J lost 5 bases, and 6 bases lay in between. The CDR3 spans 11 residues. CDR3 nucleotide sequence: TGTGCCAGCATCCTTAACAATGAGCAGTTCTTC. As protein: CASILNNEQFF.

The chain joins TRBV7-2 to TRBJ2-3; the D call may be TRBD1 or TRBD2 (5 bases each). There are 15 residues in the CDR3. The V gene's germline CDR1 is SGHTA and CDR2 FQGNSA. Trimming removed 5 bases at V and 6 bases at J, with 18 bases between. In DNA, the CDR3 is TGTGCCAGCAGCGTATCCGGGACGCCAGTGGATACGCAGTATTTT. Protein: CASSVSGTPVDTQYF.

The J gene is TRBJ2-5, the V gene TRBV7-3, with 7 bases that match TRBD1. V was pared by 5 bases and J by 4 bases, with 4 bases of the junction left unmatched. The CDR3 is 13 amino acids. In germline, CDR1 is SGHTA, CDR2 FQGTGA. CDR3 amino acids: CASSRQGPETQYF. The CDR3 DNA follows: TGTGCCAGCAGCAGACAGGGTCCAGAGACCCAGTACTTC.

This clonotype came up a few times. V is TRBV7-9 and J is TRBJ2-7, with D unresolved. The CDR3 sequence is 16 residues long. Trimming shortened V by 0 bases and J by 9 bases, and 21 bases separated the two germline ends. Germline V CDR1 and CDR2: SEHNR, FQNEAQ (reference sequence). The CDR3 nucleotides read TGTGCCAGCAGCTTAGCGGTTCGAAGCCGGTTCGATAGGCAGTACTTC. Translating gives CASSLAVRSRFDRQYF.

This clonotype was detected only a few times. The chain recombines TRBV28 with TRBJ1-4, with D possibly TRBD1 on 5 matching bases. V shed 4 bases and J shed 7 bases, with 16 bases lying between them. CDR1 is MDHEN, CDR2 SYDVKM, per germline. CDR3 length: 15 residues. The CDR3 here is CASSYGTERGEKLFF. CDR3 coding DNA: TGTGCCAGCAGTTACGGGACGGAAAGGGGTGAAAAACTGTTTTTT.

This clonotype has only a few counts. CDR3 sequence: CASSESHPQDTQYF. The CDR3 coding sequence is TGTGCCAGCAGCGAGAGCCATCCCCAAGATACGCAGTATTTT. The rearrangement uses TRBV5-5 and TRBJ2-3; no definite D call. V was trimmed by 4 bases and J by 5 bases, leaving 14 bases between them. The germline V gene encodes CDR1 SGHKS and CDR2 YYEKEE (reference sequence). This CDR3 has 14 amino acids.

This clonotype was found a few times. This chain links TRBV6-5 with TRBJ2-1, with TRBD2 matching 14 bases. The germline V gene has CDR1 MNHEY and CDR2 SVGAGI. Trimming removed 2 bases from V and 8 bases from J; junction bases left unmatched: 11. This CDR3 region has 18 residues. CDR3: CASSYVGMTSGGADEQFF. CDR3 in DNA: TGTGCCAGCAGTTACGTGGGGATGACTAGCGGGGGGGCGGATGAGCAGTTCTTC.

This clonotype has at least ten counts. The chain combines TRBV4-2 with TRBJ2-3; TRBD1 aligns across 11 bases. Trimming took 3 bases from V and 3 from J; bases not matched to a gene: 2. This CDR3 has 15 amino acids. From germline, CDR1 is LGHNA and CDR2 YNFKEQ. The CDR3 DNA is TGTGCCAGCAGCCAGGGACAGGGGGTAACAGATACGCAGTATTTT. Translated, it gives CASSQGQGVTDTQYF.

This clonotype was recorded many times. The chain joins TRBV5-6 to TRBJ2-7; 8 bases fit TRBD1. The V gene's germline CDR1 is SGHDT and CDR2 YYEEEE. V shed 3 bases, J shed 9 bases, and the junction held 11 bases outside the gene matches. The CDR3 spans 14 residues. The DNA for the CDR3 is TGTGCCAGCAGCTCGGGACAGGTCCTCTCGCGGCAGTACTTC. Protein product: CASSSGQVLSRQYF.

There are a few counts of this clonotype. The chain has TRBV12-3 or TRBV12-4 and TRBJ2-1, with D unclear. V dropped 7 bases and J dropped 1 base, with 2 bases sitting between them. The CDR3 consists of 11 residues. CDR3 coding DNA: TGTGCCAGCAAATCCTACAATGAGCAGTTCTTC. Residues: CASKSYNEQFF.